A single sample is the source of the 18 T cell receptor beta chains below, sequenced in a study of CD8 T cells in Susac syndrome. Reverse transcription of roughly 0.5 to 1 ug RNA was performed with random hexamers. One entry per CDR3 protein results from TCRdb running MiXCR on the immunoSEQ multiplex PCR reads. The table records over 150,000 distinct CDR3 sequences, approximately 95% of them present only once. What was sequenced was CD4+ T cells from PBMCs. These receptors were obtained from a human donor with Susac syndrome.

The table lists this clonotype with a count of one. The chain uses TRBV5-4 and TRBJ2-3, with 10 bases identical to TRBD2. Germline V lookup: CDR1 SGHNT, CDR2 YYREEE (reference sequence). Trimming at V came to 3 bases and at J to 4 bases, leaving 2 bases not matched to a gene. The CDR3 length is 14 residues. CDR3 DNA sequence: TGTGCCAGCAGCTCAGCGGGAGGGTCAGATACGCAGTATTTT. Translation gives CASSSAGGSDTQYF.

This clonotype has a single count. This chain connects TRBV7-2 to TRBJ2-7, with D unclear. The CDR3 length is 14 residues. Deletions cut 1 base from V and 6 bases from J, with 13 bases between. Per germline, CDR1 SGHTA and CDR2 FQGNSA. CDR3 sequence: CASSLVPGTGEQYF. CDR3 bases: TGTGCCAGCAGCTTAGTCCCTGGTACTGGCGAGCAGTACTTC. Looking up the rest from reference TRBV7-2 and TRBJ2-7 gives the full variable domain: GAGVSQSPSNKVTEKGKDVELRCDPISGHTALYWYRQSLGQGLEFLIYFQGNSAPDKSGLPSDRFSAERTGGSVSTLTIQRTQQEDSAVYLCASSLVPGTGEQYFGPGTRLTVT.

This chain links TRBV29-1 with TRBJ2-3; D ambiguous. V shed 7 bases and J shed 1 base, with 12 bases lying between them. CDR3 length: 13 residues. The germline V gene has CDR1 SQVTM and CDR2 ANQGSEA. CDR3 protein: CSALYLGTDTQYF. CDR3 nucleotide sequence: TGCAGCGCCCTATATCTAGGCACAGATACGCAGTATTTT.

This sequence joins TRBV7-9 and TRBJ1-1; 8 bases fit TRBD1. Germline-derived CDR1 and CDR2 are SEHNR and FQNEAQ (reference sequence). V trimming: 5 bases; J trimming: 3 bases; junction bases outside the gene matches: 11. This CDR3 comprises 16 residues. As DNA, the CDR3 is TGTGCCAGCAGCAGGGACAGGAACTACGGGGACACTGAAGCTTTCTTT. Its translation: CASSRDRNYGDTEAFF.

This chain links TRBV29-1 with TRBJ2-6; D could derive from TRBD1 or TRBD2 (5 bases each). The V gene lost 3 bases and the J gene lost 2 bases, with 11 bases spanning the gap. The germline CDR1 and CDR2 sequences are SQVTM and ANQGSEA. The CDR3 is 15 amino acids. CDR3 loop: CSVEGVGAGANVLTF. The CDR3 nucleotides read TGCAGCGTTGAGGGGGTTGGGGCTGGGGCCAACGTCCTGACTTTC.

This clonotype was counted a single time. The chain recombines TRBV9 with TRBJ2-1; 11 bases agree with TRBD1. The CDR3 extends over 17 amino acids. Germline-derived CDR1 and CDR2 are SGDLS and YYNGEE. With 0 bases clipped from V and 9 bases from J, the junction kept 11 bases outside the gene matches. The DNA of the CDR3 is TGTGCCAGCAGCGTAGCTACGGGGACAGGGGGTAGGGTTGAGCAGTTCTTC. Its translation: CASSVATGTGGRVEQFF.

The chain is built from TRBV2 and TRBJ2-4; TRBD1 matches 11 bases. Germline CDR1 reads SNHLY; CDR2 reads FYNNEI. There are 14 residues in the CDR3. Unmatched junction bases numbered 4, after V lost 5 bases and J lost 7 bases. The CDR3 sequence: CASSHWTGGNIQYF. The DNA for the CDR3 is TGTGCCAGCAGTCACTGGACAGGGGGCAACATTCAGTACTTC.

The chain combines TRBV20-1 with TRBJ2-5; D might be TRBD1 (5 bases). This CDR3 has 12 residues. CDR1 DFQATT and CDR2 SNEGSKA come from the germline V gene (reference sequence). Trimming shortened V by 4 bases and J by 3 bases, and 9 bases separated the two germline ends. CDR3 protein: CSATSGKETQYF. The CDR3 region has the DNA TGCAGTGCTACCTCAGGGAAAGAGACCCAGTACTTC.

The chain employs TRBV7-3 and TRBJ2-1; 11 positions agree with TRBD2. V shed 5 bases and J 5 bases; nucleotides not matched to a gene: 5. This CDR3 spans 15 amino acids. Germline assignment: CDR1 SGHTA and CDR2 FQGTGA. In DNA form, the CDR3 reads TGTGCCAGCAGCGTTGGGACTAGCGGACACAATGAGCAGTTCTTC. Translated: CASSVGTSGHNEQFF. Drawing the rest from reference TRBV7-3 and TRBJ2-1, the complete variable domain is GAGVSQTPSNKVTEKGKYVELRCDPISGHTALYWYRQSLGQGPEFLIYFQGTGAADDSGLPNDRFFAVRPEGSVSTLKIQRTERGDSAVYLCASSVGTSGHNEQFFGPGTRLTVL.

The J gene is TRBJ2-1, the V gene TRBV20-1; D is unclear. Germline V gene sequence: CDR1 DFQATT, CDR2 SNEGSKA (reference sequence). This CDR3 has 11 residues. The V gene lost 4 bases and the J gene lost 13 bases, with 14 bases spanning the gap. CDR3 amino acids: CSANPPGYQFF. In DNA, the CDR3 is TGCAGTGCTAATCCGCCGGGCTACCAGTTCTTC.

The V and J genes are TRBV12-3 or TRBV12-4 and TRBJ1-2; D uncertain. There are 12 residues in the CDR3. Trimming pared 5 bases from V and 8 bases from J, leaving 12 bases between. Here the CDR3 reads CASSPEQRGYTF. The CDR3 nucleotides read TGTGCCAGCAGTCCCGAACAGCGAGGCTACACCTTC.

CDR3 coding DNA: TGTGCCAGCAGTTCAACAGGGCGCGAGCAGTACTTC. It specifies CASSSTGREQYF. This chain links TRBV28 with TRBJ2-7; perhaps TRBD1 as D (6 bases). The V end lost 4 bases, the J end lost 6 bases, and 10 bases lay between the germline ends. CDR3 size: 12 residues. CDR1 is MDHEN and CDR2 is SYDVKM in the germline V gene.

This clonotype was detected once. The chain has TRBV7-2 and TRBJ1-6, with D maybe TRBD1 (6 bases). V lost 4 bases to trimming and J lost 10 bases, with 11 bases between them. The CDR3 is 13 amino acids. Germline CDR1 SGHTA, CDR2 FQGNSA. This CDR3 reads CASSSATGSPLHF. The CDR3 nucleotides read TGTGCCAGCAGCTCAGCGACAGGCTCACCCCTCCACTTT. The full variable domain, in which reference TRBV7-2 and TRBJ1-6 provide the parts outside the CDR3, is GAGVSQSPSNKVTEKGKDVELRCDPISGHTALYWYRQSLGQGLEFLIYFQGNSAPDKSGLPSDRFSAERTGGSVSTLTIQRTQQEDSAVYLCASSSATGSPLHFGNGTRLTVT.

This clonotype was seen once. The rearrangement joins TRBV4-3 to TRBJ1-2; 7 positions match TRBD1. V was clipped by 1 base and J by 4 bases; unmatched bases: 3. Germline V gives CDR1 LGHNA, CDR2 YSLEER. The CDR3 length is 14 residues. Written as DNA, the CDR3 is TGCGCCAGCAGCCAAGTACAGGGGTCCTATGGCTACACCTTC. It specifies CASSQVQGSYGYTF.

The V call is TRBV29-1, the J call TRBJ2-7; a possible D gene is TRBD1 (6 bases). V lost 8 bases and J 2 bases, leaving 25 bases between the germline ends. This CDR3 is built from 16 residues. Germline CDR1 is SQVTM and CDR2 is ANQGSEA. For the CDR3, the DNA is TGCAGCCCTGAGGGAGACAGGCCCCACCCTCCCTACGAGCAGTACTTC. Translation gives CSPEGDRPHPPYEQYF.

This clonotype was picked up one time. The chain uses TRBV7-8 and TRBJ2-5; no clear D. V lost 4 bases and J 3 bases, leaving 18 bases between the germline ends. Germline values: CDR1 SGHVS, CDR2 FQNEAQ. This CDR3 is built from 16 residues. The CDR3 region has the DNA TGTGCCAGCAGCTCAAGGGTTTCCCTGGCCAAAGAGACCCAGTACTTC. It yields the protein CASSSRVSLAKETQYF.

The chain links TRBV6-6 to TRBJ2-5, with unresolved D. This CDR3 spans 13 amino acids. The V end lost 2 bases, the J end lost 2 bases, and 6 bases lay between the germline ends. The V gene's germline CDR1 is MNHNY and CDR2 SVGAGI (reference sequence). CDR3 loop: CASSYGSQETQYF. The CDR3 DNA reads TGTGCCAGCAGTTACGGCAGTCAAGAGACCCAGTACTTC.

The genes are TRBV11-2 and TRBJ2-5, with 8 positions matching TRBD2. J lost 7 bases, V lost 5 bases, and 15 bases had no gene match. The CDR3 is 16 amino acids. Per the germline V gene, CDR1 is SGHAT and CDR2 is FQNNGV. The CDR3: CASSTRRAGVVWTQYF. The CDR3 nucleotides read TGTGCCAGCAGCACCCGCAGAGCGGGAGTAGTATGGACCCAGTACTTC.